These T cell receptor beta chains were read from a single sample in a study of T cells in Graves' hyperthyroidism and ophthalmopathy. TCRdb reprocessed the multiplex PCR reads with MiXCR, giving one entry per CDR3 protein. The sample carries 250,000 to 300,000 distinct CDR3 sequences, about an eighth recorded once. Sequences were obtained from blood. The receptor source for this set is a woman between 35 and 50 years old with Graves' hyperthyroidism. The CDR3 runs from the conserved cysteine through the conserved F or W. The order of the fields is J gene, D gene, V gene, clone size, CDR3 protein, CDR3 DNA. A D gene is named only where the DNA matches it firmly. Not all rows give a size; the values are once, few, many and, for expanded clones, a class.

TRBJ1-1	.	TRBV27	many	CASSRGDTLNTEAFF	TGTGCCAGCAGTAGAGGGGACACGCTGAACACTGAAGCTTTCTTT
TRBJ2-7	.	TRBV28	many	CASSLGTPGEQYF	TGTGCCAGCAGCCTTGGTACCCCGGGAGAGCAGTACTTC
TRBJ2-4	TRBD2	TRBV20-1	many	CSARDSGTRKNIQYF	TGCAGTGCTAGGGATAGCGGGACCCGGAAAAACATTCAGTACTTC
TRBJ1-1	TRBD1	TRBV6-1	many	CASSEQQGRFTEAFF	TGTGCCAGCAGTGAACAACAGGGGCGGTTCACTGAAGCTTTCTTT
TRBJ1-2	.	TRBV7-2	many	CASSLGALPIYGYTF	TGTGCCAGCAGCTTAGGAGCCTTGCCTATCTATGGCTACACCTTC
TRBJ2-7	.	TRBV6-2/TRBV6-3	many	CASRSGSIYEQYF	TGTGCCAGCAGGAGCGGGTCTATTTACGAGCAGTACTTC
TRBJ1-2	TRBD1	TRBV19	.	CATNDREAYYGYTF	TGTGCCACTAACGACAGGGAGGCGTACTATGGCTACACCTTC
TRBJ1-1	.	TRBV7-9	.	CASSALVRGEAFF	TGTGCCAGCAGCGCCCTCGTCAGGGGTGAAGCTTTCTTT
TRBJ1-2	.	TRBV24-1	many	CATGGPGGYTF	TGTGCCACCGGTGGTCCGGGCGGCTACACCTTC
TRBJ2-1	.	TRBV20-1	many	CSARNPRRDNEQFF	TGCAGTGCTAGGAACCCGAGGAGGGATAATGAGCAGTTCTTC
TRBJ2-1	TRBD1	TRBV6-1	many	CASSRARGPSSYNEQFF	TGTGCCAGCAGTCGCGCCAGGGGGCCAAGCTCCTACAATGAGCAGTTCTTC
TRBJ1-1	.	TRBV3-1	many	CASSQEDGLNTEAFF	TGTGCCAGCAGCCAAGAGGACGGATTGAACACTGAAGCTTTCTTT
TRBJ1-4	.	TRBV2	many	CASTIGVQGEKLFF	TGTGCCAGCACCATAGGGGTGCAGGGGGAAAAACTGTTTTTT
TRBJ1-2	.	TRBV15	few	CATSTGLNYGYTF	TGTGCCACCAGCACCGGACTGAATTATGGCTACACCTTC
TRBJ2-7	TRBD2	TRBV20-1	.	CSARPPTSGDPYEQYF	TGCAGTGCTCGCCCCCCCACTAGCGGGGACCCCTACGAGCAGTACTTC
TRBJ1-2	TRBD1	TRBV19	.	CASSISGTGSNYGYTF	TGTGCCAGTAGTATATCGGGGACAGGTTCTAACTATGGCTACACCTTC
TRBJ1-4	.	TRBV24-1	many	CATSDTQGAGEKLFF	TGTGCCACCAGTGACACTCAGGGTGCCGGCGAAAAACTGTTTTTT
TRBJ2-1	.	TRBV9	.	CASSFRDRGAAGNEQFF	TGTGCCAGCAGCTTCCGGGACCGGGGGGCGGCAGGCAATGAGCAGTTCTTC
TRBJ2-7	.	TRBV6-1	many	CASSETSYDEQYF	TGTGCCAGCAGTGAAACAAGTTACGACGAGCAGTACTTC
TRBJ2-1	TRBD2	TRBV2	few	CASGNGRFLAGGPHNEQFF	TGTGCCAGCGGGAACGGAAGATTTCTAGCGGGAGGGCCTCACAATGAGCAGTTCTTC
TRBJ2-7	TRBD2	TRBV29-1	many	CSVKRGDYYEQYF	TGCAGCGTTAAACGCGGGGACTACTACGAGCAGTACTTC
TRBJ2-3	TRBD2	TRBV20-1	many	CSATFSSGRGFVGDTQYF	TGCAGTGCTACCTTCTCAAGCGGGAGGGGATTCGTAGGAGATACGCAGTATTTT
TRBJ1-3	.	TRBV12-3/TRBV12-4	many	CASSFGVQGTLTIYF	TGTGCCAGCAGTTTCGGGGTCCAGGGCACGCTTACCATATATTTT
TRBJ1-2	TRBD1	TRBV12-3/TRBV12-4	.	CASSPNRQGPNYGYTF	TGTGCCAGCAGTCCAAACAGACAGGGTCCCAACTATGGCTACACCTTC
TRBJ1-4	.	TRBV3-1	few	CASSQERPKGEKLFF	TGTGCCAGCAGCCAAGAGAGGCCCAAGGGGGAAAAACTGTTTTTT
TRBJ2-1	.	TRBV5-1	.	CASSFEQGSYNEQFF	TGCGCCAGCAGCTTTGAACAGGGAAGCTACAATGAACAGTTCTTC
TRBJ2-1	TRBD2	TRBV28	many	CASSTGLARVNEQFF	TGTGCCAGCAGTACCGGACTAGCGAGGGTCAATGAGCAGTTCTTC
TRBJ1-4	.	TRBV20-1	many	CSASTPTNEKLFF	TGCAGTGCTAGTACACCCACTAATGAAAAACTGTTTTTT
TRBJ2-1	TRBD2	TRBV11-3	many	CASSLGLAGGWDEQFF	TGTGCCAGCAGCTTAGGGCTAGCGGGAGGTTGGGATGAGCAGTTCTTC